This T cell receptor beta chain was identified during a study of blood T cell repertoires in COVID-19. Whole-study context: T cells, B-cell-depleted T cells, or PBMCs provided the cDNA or gDNA that served as material.

Repertoires were generated with immunoSEQ multiplex PCR, while TCRdb's copy carries only in-frame clones and drops some. The repertoire has 200,000 to 300,000 clones, approximately 86% of them found once; the top ten carry more than 4.5%. The CDR3 loop spans 16 amino acids. Germline CDR1 and CDR2: LGHNA and YSLEER. The V and J ends lost 0 bases and 3 bases, in that order; junction bases with no gene match: 8. The sequence was collected from a woman aged 55-75 years with COVID-19, enrolled during active disease. The sequencing sample was made of peripheral blood. The genes are TRBV4-3 and TRBJ2-7; TRBD1 matches at 7 bases. This chain's CDR3 is CASSQDFGTAHYEQYF. The CDR3 DNA is TGCGCCAGCAGCCAAGATTTCGGGACAGCTCACTACGAGCAGTACTTC.